The 9 T cell receptor beta chains below come from one sample, sequenced in a study of cytomegalovirus exposure and HLA in healthy donors. Amplification used 60 Vbeta primers and 13 Jbeta primers. Assay: immunoSEQ multiplex PCR; the TCRdb copy retains only in-frame clones and omits some. The sample lists roughly 190,000 clones, 75% to 80% occurring once. The sequenced sample consisted of PBMCs. The receptors come from a female donor in good health and CMV-seronegative.

This chain links TRBV19 with TRBJ1-2; 7 nucleotides match TRBD1. Germline V gene sequence: CDR1 LNHDA, CDR2 SQIVND (reference sequence). The CDR3 sequence is 15 residues long. The junction had 10 bases not matched to a gene; V was cut back by 6 bases and J by 3 bases. The CDR3 DNA follows: TGTGCCAGTAGCACATACAGGGGACCGGACTATGGCTACACCTTC. Its translation: CASSTYRGPDYGYTF.

The chain carries TRBV5-1 and TRBJ2-3; maybe TRBD1 (5 bases). Germline lookup yields CDR1 SGHRS and CDR2 YFSETQ. V lost 2 bases to trimming and J lost 2 bases, with 9 bases between them. The length of the CDR3 is 14 residues. The CDR3 protein is CASSLRQITDTQYF. CDR3 nucleotide sequence: TGCGCCAGCAGCTTACGACAGATCACAGATACGCAGTATTTT.

The chain recombines TRBV5-6 with TRBJ2-3, with 9 bases identical to TRBD2. The CDR3 has 16 amino acids. Germline V gene data show CDR1 as SGHDT and CDR2 as YYEEEE. With 0 bases clipped from V and 2 bases from J, the junction kept 4 bases outside the gene matches. The CDR3 is CASSLGAGGSTDTQYF. DNA of the CDR3: TGTGCCAGCAGCTTGGGGGCGGGGGGGTCCACAGATACGCAGTATTTT.

This chain uses TRBV7-2 with TRBJ2-5, with D possibly TRBD2 on 6 matching bases. This CDR3 region has 14 residues. The V and J ends lost 4 bases and 0 bases respectively, with 9 bases between them. Germline V gene data show CDR1 as SGHTA and CDR2 as FQGNSA. CDR3 nucleotides: TGTGCCAGCAGCTCGGCGGGGTACCAAGAGACCCAGTACTTC. The encoded protein is CASSSAGYQETQYF.

The gene calls are TRBV6-6 and TRBJ1-1, with D hard to call. Germline lookup yields CDR1 MNHNY and CDR2 SVGAGI (reference sequence). Trimming removed 4 bases at V and 9 bases at J, with 18 bases between. This CDR3 contains 14 residues. CDR3 in DNA: TGTGCCAGCAGTTTATCCGGGTCCTCTAGTAAAGCTTTCTTT. Translated: CASSLSGSSSKAFF.

This chain connects TRBV28 to TRBJ2-3; D remains unclear. Trimming removed 5 bases at V and 6 bases at J, with 6 bases between. Germline CDR1 is MDHEN and CDR2 is SYDVKM. The CDR3 runs 11 residues. The CDR3 DNA is TGTGCCAGCAGTCCCAGTGATACGCAGTATTTT. It codes for CASSPSDTQYF.

V and J are TRBV7-6 and TRBJ2-1; 10 bases fit TRBD2. The CDR3 length is 14 residues. Trimming removed 6 bases from V and 7 bases from J; junction bases left unmatched: 6. Germline V gene lookup returns CDR1 SGHVS and CDR2 FNYEAQ. DNA of the CDR3: TGTGCCAGCAGTCTAGCGGGAGTGCGGAATGAGCAGTTCTTC. It specifies CASSLAGVRNEQFF.

This clone has just a few counts. The chain combines TRBV25-1 with TRBJ1-4; the D gene is possibly TRBD1 (5 bases). CDR1 MGHDK and CDR2 SYGVNS come from the germline V gene. This CDR3 is 12 amino acids long. Trimming cost V 8 bases and J 7 bases, with 11 bases left between them. The CDR3 sequence is CASGGVREKLFF. The CDR3 DNA sequence: TGTGCCAGCGGGGGGGTGCGTGAAAAACTGTTTTTT.

The rearrangement uses TRBV5-1 and TRBJ2-1; 7 bases fit TRBD2. CDR1 is SGHRS, CDR2 YFSETQ, per germline. The V gene end was trimmed by 0 bases and the J gene end by 6 bases; junction bases not matched to a gene: 9. This CDR3 has 16 residues. CDR3 DNA sequence: TGCGCCAGCAGCTTGGCCGTGACTAGCAGTTCCAATGAGCAGTTCTTC. It codes for CASSLAVTSSSNEQFF.